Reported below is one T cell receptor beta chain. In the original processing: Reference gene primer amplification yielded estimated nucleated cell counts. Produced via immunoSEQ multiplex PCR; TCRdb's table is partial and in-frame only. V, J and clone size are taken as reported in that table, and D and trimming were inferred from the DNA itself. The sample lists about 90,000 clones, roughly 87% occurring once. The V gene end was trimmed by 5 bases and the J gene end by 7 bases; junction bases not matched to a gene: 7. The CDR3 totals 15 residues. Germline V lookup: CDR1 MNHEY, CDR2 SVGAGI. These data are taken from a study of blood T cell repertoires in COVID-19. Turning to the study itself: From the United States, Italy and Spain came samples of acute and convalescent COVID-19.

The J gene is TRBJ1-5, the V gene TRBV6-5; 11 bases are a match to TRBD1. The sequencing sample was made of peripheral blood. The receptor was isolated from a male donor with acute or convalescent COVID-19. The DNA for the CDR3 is TGTGCCAGCAGTCAGCCCGGGACAGGGGGGCAGCCCCAGCATTTT. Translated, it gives CASSQPGTGGQPQHF.